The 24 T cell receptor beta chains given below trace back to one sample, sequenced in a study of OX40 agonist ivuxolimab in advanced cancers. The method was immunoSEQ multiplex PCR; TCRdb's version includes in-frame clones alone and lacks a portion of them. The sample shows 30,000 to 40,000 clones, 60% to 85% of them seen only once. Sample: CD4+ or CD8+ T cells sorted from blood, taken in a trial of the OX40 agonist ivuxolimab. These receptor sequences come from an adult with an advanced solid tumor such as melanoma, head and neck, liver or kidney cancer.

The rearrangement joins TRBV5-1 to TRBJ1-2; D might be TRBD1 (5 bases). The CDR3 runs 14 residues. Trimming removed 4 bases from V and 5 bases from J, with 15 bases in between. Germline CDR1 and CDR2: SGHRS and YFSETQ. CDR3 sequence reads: CASSTSGSQYGYTF. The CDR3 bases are TGCGCCAGCAGCACCTCAGGGTCTCAATATGGCTACACCTTC.

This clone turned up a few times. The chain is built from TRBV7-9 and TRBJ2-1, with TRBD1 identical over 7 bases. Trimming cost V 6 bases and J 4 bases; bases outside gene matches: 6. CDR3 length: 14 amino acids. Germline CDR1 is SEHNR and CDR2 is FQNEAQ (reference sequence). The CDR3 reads CASRPTTGYNEQFF. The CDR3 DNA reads TGTGCCAGCAGACCTACGACAGGGTACAATGAGCAGTTCTTC.

CDR3 bases: TGTGCCAGCAGCCAAGAGGGCAGGGCACTCTATGGCTACACCTTC. The encoded protein is CASSQEGRALYGYTF. V is TRBV14 and J is TRBJ1-2; a weak D match, TRBD1 (5 bases). The CDR3 sequence is 15 residues long. Germline V gives CDR1 SGHDN, CDR2 FVKESK. V lost 0 bases, J lost 4 bases, and 12 bases lay in between.

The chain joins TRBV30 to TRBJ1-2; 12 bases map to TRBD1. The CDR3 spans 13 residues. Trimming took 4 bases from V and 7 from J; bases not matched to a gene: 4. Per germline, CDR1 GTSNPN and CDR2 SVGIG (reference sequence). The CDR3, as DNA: TGTGCCTGGAAGGGACAGGGGGCGGTTGGCTACACCTTC. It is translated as CAWKGQGAVGYTF.

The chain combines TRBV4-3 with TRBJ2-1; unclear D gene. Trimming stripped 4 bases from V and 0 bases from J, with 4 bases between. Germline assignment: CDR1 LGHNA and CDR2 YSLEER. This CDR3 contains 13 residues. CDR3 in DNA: TGCGCCAGCAGCCGGACCTCCTACAATGAGCAGTTCTTC. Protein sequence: CASSRTSYNEQFF.

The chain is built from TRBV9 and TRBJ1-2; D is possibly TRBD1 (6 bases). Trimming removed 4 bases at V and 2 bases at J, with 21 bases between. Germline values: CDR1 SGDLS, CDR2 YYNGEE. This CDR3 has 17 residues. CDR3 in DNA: TGTGCCAGCAGCTCTCGGGGGGCCACCCCTGCAAACTATGGCTACACCTTC. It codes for CASSSRGATPANYGYTF.

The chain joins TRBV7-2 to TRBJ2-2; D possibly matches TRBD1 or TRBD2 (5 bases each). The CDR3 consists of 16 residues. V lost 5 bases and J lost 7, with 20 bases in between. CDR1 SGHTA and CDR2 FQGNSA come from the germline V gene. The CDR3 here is CASSPASWGFGGELFF. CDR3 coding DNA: TGTGCCAGCAGCCCTGCTTCATGGGGGTTCGGCGGGGAGCTGTTTTTT.

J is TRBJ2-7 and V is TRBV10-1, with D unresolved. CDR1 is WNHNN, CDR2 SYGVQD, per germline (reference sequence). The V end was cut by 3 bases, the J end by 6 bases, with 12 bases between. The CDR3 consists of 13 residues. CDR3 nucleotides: TGCGCCAGCAGTGAATGGGATCGAGGCGAGCAGTACTTC. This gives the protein CASSEWDRGEQYF.

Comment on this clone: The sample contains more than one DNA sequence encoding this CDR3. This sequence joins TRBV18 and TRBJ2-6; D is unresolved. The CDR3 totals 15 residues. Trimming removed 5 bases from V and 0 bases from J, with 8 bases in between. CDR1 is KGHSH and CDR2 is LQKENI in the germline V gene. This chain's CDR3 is CASSSDRSGANVLTF. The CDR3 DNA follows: TGTGCCAGCTCATCAGACCGCTCTGGGGCCAACGTCCTGACTTTC.

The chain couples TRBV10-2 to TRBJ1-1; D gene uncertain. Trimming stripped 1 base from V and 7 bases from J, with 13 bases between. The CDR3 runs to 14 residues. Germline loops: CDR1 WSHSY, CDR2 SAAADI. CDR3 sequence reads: CASSELKFLDEAFF. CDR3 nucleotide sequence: TGCGCCAGCAGTGAGTTAAAGTTTCTGGATGAAGCTTTCTTT.

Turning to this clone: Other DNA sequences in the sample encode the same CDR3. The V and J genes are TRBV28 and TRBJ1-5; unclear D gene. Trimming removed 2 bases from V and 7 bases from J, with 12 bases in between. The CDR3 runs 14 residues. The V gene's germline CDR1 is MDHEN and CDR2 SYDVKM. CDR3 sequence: CASSLEQFNQPQHF. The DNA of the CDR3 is TGTGCCAGCAGTTTAGAACAGTTCAACCAGCCCCAGCATTTT.

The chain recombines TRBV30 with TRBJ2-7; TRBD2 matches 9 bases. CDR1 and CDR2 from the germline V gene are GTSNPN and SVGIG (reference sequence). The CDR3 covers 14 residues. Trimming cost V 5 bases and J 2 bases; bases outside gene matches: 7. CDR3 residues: CAWASGGRAYEQYF. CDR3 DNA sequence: TGTGCCTGGGCCTCGGGCGGGAGGGCCTACGAGCAGTACTTC.

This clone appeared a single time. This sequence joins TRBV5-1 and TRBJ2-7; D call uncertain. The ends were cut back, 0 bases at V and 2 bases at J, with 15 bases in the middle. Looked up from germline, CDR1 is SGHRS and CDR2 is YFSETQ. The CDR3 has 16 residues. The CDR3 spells CASSLVRSVGTYEQYF. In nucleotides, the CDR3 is TGCGCCAGCAGCTTGGTTCGGTCGGTCGGTACCTACGAGCAGTACTTC.

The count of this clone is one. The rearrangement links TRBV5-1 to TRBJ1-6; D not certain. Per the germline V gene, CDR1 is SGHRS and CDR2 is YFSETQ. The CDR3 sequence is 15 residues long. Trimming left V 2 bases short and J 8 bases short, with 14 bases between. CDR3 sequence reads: CASSFRALRDSPLHF. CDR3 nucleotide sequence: TGCGCCAGCAGCTTCCGGGCATTGCGGGATTCACCCCTCCACTTT.

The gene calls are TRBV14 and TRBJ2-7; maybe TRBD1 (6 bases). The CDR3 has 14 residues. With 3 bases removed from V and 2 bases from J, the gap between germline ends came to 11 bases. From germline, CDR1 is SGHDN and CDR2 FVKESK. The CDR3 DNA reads TGTGCCAGCAGCCAGCTGGACAGAACCTACGAGCAGTACTTC. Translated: CASSQLDRTYEQYF.

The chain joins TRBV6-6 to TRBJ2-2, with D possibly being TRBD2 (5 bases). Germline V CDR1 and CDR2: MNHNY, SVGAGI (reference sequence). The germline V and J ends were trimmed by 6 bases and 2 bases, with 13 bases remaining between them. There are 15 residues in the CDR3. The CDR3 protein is CASSPSGLNTGELFF. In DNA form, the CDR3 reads TGTGCCAGCAGCCCCAGCGGTCTTAACACCGGGGAGCTGTTTTTT.

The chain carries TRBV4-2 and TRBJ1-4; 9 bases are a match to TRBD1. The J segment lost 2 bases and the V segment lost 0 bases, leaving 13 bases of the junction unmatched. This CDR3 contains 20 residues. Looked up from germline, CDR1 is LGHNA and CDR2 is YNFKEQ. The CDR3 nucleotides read TGTGCCAGCAGCCAAGATCGGCTCTCTCGGGACAGGGTTACTAATGAAAAACTGTTTTTT. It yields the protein CASSQDRLSRDRVTNEKLFF.

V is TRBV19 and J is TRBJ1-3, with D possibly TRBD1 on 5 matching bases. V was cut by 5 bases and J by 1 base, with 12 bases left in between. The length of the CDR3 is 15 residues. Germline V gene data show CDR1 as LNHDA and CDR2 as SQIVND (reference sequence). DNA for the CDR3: TGTGCCAGTAGTTTCAAACGACAGTCTGGAAACACCATATATTTT. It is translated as CASSFKRQSGNTIYF.

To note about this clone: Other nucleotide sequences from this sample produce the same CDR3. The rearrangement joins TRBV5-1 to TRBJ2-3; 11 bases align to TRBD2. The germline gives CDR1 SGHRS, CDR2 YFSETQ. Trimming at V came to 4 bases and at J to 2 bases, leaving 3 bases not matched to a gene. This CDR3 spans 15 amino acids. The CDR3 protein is CASSPGLAVTDTQYF. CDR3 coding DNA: TGCGCCAGCAGCCCGGGACTAGCGGTCACAGATACGCAGTATTTT.

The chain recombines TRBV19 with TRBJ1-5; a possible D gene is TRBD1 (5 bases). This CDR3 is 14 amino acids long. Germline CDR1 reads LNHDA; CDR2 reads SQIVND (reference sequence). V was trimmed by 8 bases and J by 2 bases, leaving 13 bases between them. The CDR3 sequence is CASEKGKGNQPQHF. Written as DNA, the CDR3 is TGTGCCAGTGAGAAGGGGAAAGGCAATCAGCCCCAGCATTTT.

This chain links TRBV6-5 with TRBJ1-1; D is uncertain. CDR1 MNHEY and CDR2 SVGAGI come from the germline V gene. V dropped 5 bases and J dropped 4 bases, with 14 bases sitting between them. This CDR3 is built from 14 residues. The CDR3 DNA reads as TGTGCCAGCAGTCCTCCGATGGGGTCCACTGAAGCTTTCTTT. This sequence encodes CASSPPMGSTEAFF.

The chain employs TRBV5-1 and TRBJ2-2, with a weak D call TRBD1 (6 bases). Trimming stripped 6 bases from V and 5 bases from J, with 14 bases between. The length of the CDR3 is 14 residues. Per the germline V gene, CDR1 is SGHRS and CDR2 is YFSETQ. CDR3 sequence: CASNPNRVTGELFF. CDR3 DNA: TGCGCCAGCAACCCCAACAGGGTTACCGGGGAGCTGTTTTTT.

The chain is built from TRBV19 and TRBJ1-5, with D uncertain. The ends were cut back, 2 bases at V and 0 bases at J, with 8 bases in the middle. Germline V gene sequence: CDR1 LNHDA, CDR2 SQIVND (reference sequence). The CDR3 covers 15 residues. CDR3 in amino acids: CASSITANSNQPQHF. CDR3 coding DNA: TGTGCCAGTAGTATAACGGCTAATAGCAATCAGCCCCAGCATTTT.

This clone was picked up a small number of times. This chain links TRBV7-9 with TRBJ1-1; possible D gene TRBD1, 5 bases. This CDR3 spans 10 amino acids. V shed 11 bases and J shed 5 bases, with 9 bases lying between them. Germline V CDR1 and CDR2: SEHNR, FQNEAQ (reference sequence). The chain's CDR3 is CALGGTEAFF. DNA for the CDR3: TGTGCCCTTGGGGGAACTGAAGCTTTCTTT. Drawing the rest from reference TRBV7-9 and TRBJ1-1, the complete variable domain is DTGVSQNPRHKITKRGQNVTFRCDPISEHNRLYWYRQTLGQGPEFLTYFQNEAQLEKSRLLSDRFSAERPKGSFSTLEIQRTEQGDSAMYLCALGGTEAFFGQGTRLTVV.